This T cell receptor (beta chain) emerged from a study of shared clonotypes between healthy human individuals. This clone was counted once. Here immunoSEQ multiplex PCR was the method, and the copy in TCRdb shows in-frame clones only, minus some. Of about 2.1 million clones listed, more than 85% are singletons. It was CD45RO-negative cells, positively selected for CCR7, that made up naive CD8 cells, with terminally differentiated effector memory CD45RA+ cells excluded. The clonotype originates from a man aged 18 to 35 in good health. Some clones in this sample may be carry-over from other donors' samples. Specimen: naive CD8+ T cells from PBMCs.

The CDR3 sequence: CASSPGTSGLSYNEQFF. The CDR3 DNA follows: TGTGCCAGCAGCCCCGGGACTAGCGGACTCTCCTACAATGAGCAGTTCTTC. The gene calls are TRBV9 and TRBJ2-1; 11 bases align to TRBD2. The CDR3 has 17 residues. J lost 0 bases, V lost 4 bases, and 6 bases had no gene match. Germline CDR1 is SGDLS and CDR2 is YYNGEE.